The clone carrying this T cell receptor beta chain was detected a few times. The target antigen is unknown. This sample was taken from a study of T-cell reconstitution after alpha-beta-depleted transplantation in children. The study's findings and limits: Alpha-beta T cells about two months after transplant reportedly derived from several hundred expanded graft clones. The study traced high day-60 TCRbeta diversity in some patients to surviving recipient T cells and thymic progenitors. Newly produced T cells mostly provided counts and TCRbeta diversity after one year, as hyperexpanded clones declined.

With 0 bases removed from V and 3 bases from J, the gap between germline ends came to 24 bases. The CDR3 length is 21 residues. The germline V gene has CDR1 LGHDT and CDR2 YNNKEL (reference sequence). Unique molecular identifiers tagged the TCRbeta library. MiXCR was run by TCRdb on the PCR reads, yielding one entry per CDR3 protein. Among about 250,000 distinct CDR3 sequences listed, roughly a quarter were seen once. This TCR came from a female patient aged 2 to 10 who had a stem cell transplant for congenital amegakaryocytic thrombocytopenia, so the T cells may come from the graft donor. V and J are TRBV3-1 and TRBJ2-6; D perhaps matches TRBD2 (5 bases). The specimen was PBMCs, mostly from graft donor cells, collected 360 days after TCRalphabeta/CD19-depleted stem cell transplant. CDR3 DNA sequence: TGTGCCAGCAGCCAAGATGAGGGAAAGTCACGGGGTTTAGTTGGGGCCAACGTCCTGACTTTC. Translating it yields CASSQDEGKSRGLVGANVLTF.